This TCR beta chain was profiled in a study of shared clonotypes between healthy human individuals. Running of the assay took place at deep level. The assay was immunoSEQ multiplex PCR, and TCRdb's table has in-frame clones only and misses some. The repertoire consists of around 350,000 clones, with less than 85% occurring once and the leading ten covering 8% to 13%. Germline-derived CDR1 and CDR2 are LGHNA and YSLEER. V lost 0 bases, J lost 1 base, and 4 bases stayed unmatched. The CDR3 has 16 amino acids. The receptor was derived from a man younger than 45 in good health. The chain combines TRBV4-3 with TRBJ1-2, with TRBD1 matching 8 bases. The sample consisted of memory CD4+ T cells sorted from blood. Subset described: CD45RA-negative fraction. The DNA for the CDR3 is TGCGCCAGCAGCCAAGAACCAGGGGGCTATAACTATGGCTACACCTTC. Translating it yields CASSQEPGGYNYGYTF.